A single sample is the source of the 11 T cell receptor beta chains below, sequenced in a study of OX40 agonist ivuxolimab in advanced cancers. Assay: immunoSEQ multiplex PCR; the TCRdb copy retains only in-frame clones and omits some. Seen here are tens of thousands of clones, roughly 87% observed once, and the top ten hold roughly 15%. Material: CD4+ or CD8+ T cells sorted from blood, obtained in a trial of the OX40 agonist ivuxolimab. These receptors were collected from an adult with an advanced solid tumor such as melanoma, head and neck, liver or kidney cancer.

This clone has a single count. The J gene is TRBJ1-2, the V gene TRBV28, with 8 bases matching TRBD1. V gave up 5 bases and J gave up 0 bases; unmatched junction bases: 11. CDR1 and CDR2 (germline): MDHEN, SYDVKM. The CDR3 has 17 residues. The CDR3 nucleotides are TGTGCCAGCAGTCCGAACCAGGGGACAGGTCCTAACTATGGCTACACCTTC. It translates to CASSPNQGTGPNYGYTF.

This sequence joins TRBV4-1 and TRBJ1-1; the D gene is possibly TRBD1 (6 bases). CDR1 MGHRA and CDR2 YSYEKL come from the germline V gene. V lost 1 base and J lost 1, with 7 bases in between. There are 14 residues in the CDR3. The CDR3 DNA reads as TGCGCCAGCAGCCAAGGGGGGGCGAACACTGAAGCTTTCTTT. Protein product: CASSQGGANTEAFF.

This sequence joins TRBV13 and TRBJ1-1; D unresolved. The germline V gene has CDR1 PRHDT and CDR2 FYEKMQ (reference sequence). Trimming left V 5 bases short and J 1 base short, with 17 bases between. The CDR3 has 16 residues. The DNA for the CDR3 is TGTGCCAGCAGCCCACCGAGGGAAGATAAGAACACTGAAGCTTTCTTT. Amino acids: CASSPPREDKNTEAFF.

The J gene is TRBJ1-1, the V gene TRBV28; D call uncertain. The CDR3 spans 14 residues. Germline V gene sequence: CDR1 MDHEN, CDR2 SYDVKM. Trimming shortened V by 2 bases and J by 2 bases, and 9 bases separated the two germline ends. The CDR3 loop reads CASSLDRVNTEAFF. CDR3 nucleotides: TGTGCCAGCAGTTTAGATAGGGTTAACACTGAAGCTTTCTTT.

This chain links TRBV30 with TRBJ2-2; 10 bases map to TRBD2. Germline V CDR1 and CDR2: GTSNPN, SVGIG (reference sequence). The junction had 5 bases not matched to a gene; V was cut back by 5 bases and J by 5 bases. The CDR3 sequence is 14 residues long. In DNA form, the CDR3 reads TGTGCCTGGGGGGGTAGCGGGAGGACCGGGGAGCTGTTTTTT. Its translation: CAWGGSGRTGELFF.

The genes are TRBV11-2 and TRBJ1-4; D might be TRBD1 (5 bases). The CDR3 has 17 amino acids. Between the trimmed V and J ends, which lost 0 bases and 5 bases, there was a span of 16 bases. CDR1 and CDR2 from the germline V gene are SGHAT and FQNNGV. The CDR3 loop reads CASSLDQWGGLNEKLFF. The CDR3 coding sequence is TGTGCCAGCAGCTTAGATCAGTGGGGGGGATTGAATGAAAAACTGTTTTTT.

The chain couples TRBV27 to TRBJ1-1, with D tentatively TRBD1 (6 bases). With 1 base removed from V and 4 bases from J, the gap between germline ends came to 13 bases. Germline CDR1 reads MNHEY; CDR2 reads SMNVEV (reference sequence). CDR3 size: 15 residues. CDR3 region: CASSLLGARVTEAFF. The CDR3 DNA sequence: TGTGCCAGCAGTTTATTGGGGGCGCGGGTCACTGAAGCTTTCTTT.

V is TRBV7-2 and J is TRBJ2-7; 7 bases are shared with TRBD2. The CDR3 has 15 amino acids. Germline values: CDR1 SGHTA, CDR2 FQGNSA. After removal of 8 bases from V and 0 bases from J, the junction contained 10 bases not matched to a gene. This CDR3 reads CASSGGGSPSYEQYF. CDR3 nucleotide sequence: TGTGCCAGCTCAGGAGGCGGGAGCCCCTCCTACGAGCAGTACTTC.

The chain carries TRBV19 and TRBJ2-1; D gene ambiguous. This CDR3 has 13 residues. The V end lost 10 bases, the J end lost 1 base, and 11 bases lay between the germline ends. Germline V gene lookup returns CDR1 LNHDA and CDR2 SQIVND (reference sequence). As DNA, the CDR3 is TGTGCCACGCACGGTAGGTCCTACAATGAGCAGTTCTTC. It specifies CATHGRSYNEQFF.

This chain joins TRBV2 and TRBJ2-2, with 7 bases aligning to TRBD2. Germline V gives CDR1 SNHLY, CDR2 FYNNEI. The length of the CDR3 is 15 residues. J lost 4 bases, V lost 11 bases, and 13 bases had no gene match. Written as DNA, the CDR3 is TGTGCCTGCGACTTCGGGCGGGAGCTCACCGGGGAGCTGTTTTTT. Residues: CACDFGRELTGELFF.

The sample holds one count of this clone. This chain uses TRBV5-1 with TRBJ2-5; D might be TRBD1 or TRBD2, each matching 5 bases. Per germline, CDR1 SGHRS and CDR2 YFSETQ. The CDR3 covers 14 residues. Trimming cost V 2 bases and J 5 bases, with 13 bases left between them. The CDR3 DNA reads TGCGCCAGCAGCTTTGAAGGGACCTGGGAGACCCAGTACTTC. It specifies CASSFEGTWETQYF.